This entry lists 18 T cell receptor beta chains sequenced from one sample in a study of T-cell reconstitution after alpha-beta-depleted transplantation in children. Preparation of the TCRbeta library used unique molecular identifiers. One entry per CDR3 protein results from TCRdb running MiXCR on the PCR reads. The table has under 300,000 distinct CDR3 sequences, about 8.8% seen once. The sample consisted of PBMCs from the stem cell graft donor, taken from the stem cell graft. These receptors were taken from a human donor who donated a stem cell graft to a child with SCID.

This clonotype was observed at least ten times. V and J are TRBV20-1 and TRBJ2-3; the match to TRBD1 covers 12 bases. Germline V gives CDR1 DFQATT, CDR2 SNEGSKA (reference sequence). With V trimmed by 0 bases and J by 5 bases, 6 bases remained unmatched. The CDR3 covers 16 residues. Here the CDR3 reads CSARDWDRGHGDTQYF. The CDR3 nucleotides are TGCAGTGCTAGAGATTGGGACAGGGGGCATGGAGATACGCAGTATTTT.

This clonotype was seen at least ten times. The chain recombines TRBV15 with TRBJ2-3; 8 positions agree with TRBD1. The CDR3 has 16 amino acids. Looked up from germline, CDR1 is LNHNV and CDR2 is YYDKDF (reference sequence). Trimming cost V 0 bases and J 7 bases; bases outside gene matches: 9. The CDR3 region has the DNA TGTGCCACCAGCAGAGAGATCCGGCAGGGGGCCCATACGCAGTATTTT. This encodes CATSREIRQGAHTQYF.

This clonotype was counted many times. The V call is TRBV9, the J call TRBJ2-3; D perhaps matches TRBD1 (6 bases). The germline CDR1 and CDR2 sequences are SGDLS and YYNGEE. The CDR3 extends over 15 amino acids. V was clipped by 4 bases and J by 6 bases, with 18 bases between them. The CDR3 nucleotides are TGTGCCAGCAGCTCCGGGACAAGGGCGCATGATACGCAGTATTTT. Translation: CASSSGTRAHDTQYF.

In DNA, the CDR3 is TGCGCCAGCAGCATGGACAGGGGTAACTATGGCTACACCTTC. It is translated as CASSMDRGNYGYTF. The gene calls are TRBV4-3 and TRBJ1-2; 9 bases line up with TRBD1. The CDR3 is 14 amino acids. V lost 5 bases, J lost 1 base, and 2 bases stayed unmatched. Germline CDR1 and CDR2: LGHNA and YSLEER.

This clonotype was recorded many times. V is TRBV11-2 and J is TRBJ2-2; no clear D. Trimming removed 0 bases at V and 4 bases at J, with 9 bases between. This CDR3 has 15 amino acids. Per germline, CDR1 SGHAT and CDR2 FQNNGV. Written as DNA, the CDR3 is TGTGCCAGCAGCTTAGAACAGAAACTCACCGGGGAGCTGTTTTTT. Translating gives CASSLEQKLTGELFF.

This clonotype has just one count. The rearrangement joins TRBV7-2 to TRBJ2-7, with no clear D. The CDR3 covers 14 residues. Trimming left V 5 bases short and J 5 bases short, with 16 bases between. Germline V gene lookup returns CDR1 SGHTA and CDR2 FQGNSA. The CDR3 DNA follows: TGTGCCAGCAGCCCTCGCCGCAGCCTTCACGAGCAGTACTTC. As protein: CASSPRRSLHEQYF.

This clonotype was seen repeatedly, ten times or more. The rearrangement joins TRBV10-3 to TRBJ2-7; D is unresolved. CDR1 is ENHRY, CDR2 SYGVKD, per germline. The CDR3 is 11 amino acids. Trimming took off 0 bases at V and 7 bases at J, with 4 bases between the two ends. Here the CDR3 reads CAISESSEQYF. The CDR3 nucleotides read TGTGCCATCAGTGAGTCTAGTGAGCAGTACTTC.

The CDR3 DNA sequence: TGCAGTGCTAGGGACAGGGGTTGGACCCATGGCTACACCTTC. Translation: CSARDRGWTHGYTF. V usage is TRBV20-1 and J usage is TRBJ1-2, with TRBD1 matching 9 bases. The CDR3 length is 14 residues. V shed 3 bases, J shed 6 bases, and the junction held 8 bases outside the gene matches. CDR1 DFQATT and CDR2 SNEGSKA come from the germline V gene (reference sequence).

This clonotype was observed at least ten times. The chain uses TRBV20-1 and TRBJ2-3, with D possibly TRBD2 on 6 matching bases. V lost 7 bases, J lost 5 bases, and 22 bases lay in between. Germline V gives CDR1 DFQATT, CDR2 SNEGSKA (reference sequence). This CDR3 has 15 amino acids. This CDR3 reads CSGVKEGLTRDTQYF. In DNA form, the CDR3 reads TGCAGTGGGGTTAAGGAGGGATTGACGCGAGATACGCAGTATTTT.

This clonotype occurred many times. The chain uses TRBV5-1 and TRBJ2-3; D possibly corresponds to TRBD2 (5 bases). Germline CDR1 is SGHRS and CDR2 is YFSETQ. The CDR3 covers 19 residues. Deletions cut 3 bases from V and 6 bases from J, with 29 bases between. CDR3 in amino acids: CASSSGLVAGGPFLDTQYF. CDR3 bases: TGCGCCAGCAGCTCGGGGTTAGTGGCCGGCGGGCCCTTTTTGGATACGCAGTATTTT.

This clonotype was recorded at least ten times. V and J are TRBV20-1 and TRBJ2-5; D possibly corresponds to TRBD1 (6 bases). Trimming cost V 3 bases and J 5 bases, with 16 bases left between them. The CDR3 loop spans 14 amino acids. Germline CDR1 DFQATT, CDR2 SNEGSKA (reference sequence). The CDR3 region has the DNA TGCAGTGCTAGCGAACAGGGAAAAGCCGAGACCCAGTACTTC. The encoded protein is CSASEQGKAETQYF.

The rearrangement links TRBV5-1 to TRBJ2-7; possibly TRBD1 for D (5 bases). V was shortened by 0 bases and J by 6 bases, with 13 bases between the two germline ends. The CDR3 runs to 14 residues. The germline gives CDR1 SGHRS, CDR2 YFSETQ. CDR3 residues: CASSLVQGRGEQYF. The CDR3 DNA is TGCGCCAGCAGCTTGGTGCAGGGTAGGGGCGAGCAGTACTTC.

This clonotype has at least ten counts. The chain uses TRBV12-3 or TRBV12-4 and TRBJ2-2; 7 bases agree with TRBD1. The V and J ends lost 7 bases and 2 bases, in that order; junction bases with no gene match: 13. The CDR3 totals 17 residues. CDR3 nucleotides: TGTGCCAGCACCGCCACTACCGGGACAGCCAACACCGGGGAGCTGTTTTTT. It encodes CASTATTGTANTGELFF.

This clonotype was seen repeatedly, ten times or more. The chain links TRBV5-1 to TRBJ1-2; a weak D match, TRBD1 (5 bases). This CDR3 comprises 11 residues. Trimming removed 1 base at V and 13 bases at J, with 11 bases between. The germline V gene has CDR1 SGHRS and CDR2 YFSETQ. CDR3 in amino acids: CASSLRGEATF. The CDR3 region has the DNA TGCGCCAGCAGCTTGAGAGGGGAAGCCACCTTC.

This clonotype was recorded many times. The J gene is TRBJ2-3, the V gene TRBV7-2; D unclear. The V and J ends lost 3 bases and 2 bases respectively, with 6 bases between them. This CDR3 spans 13 amino acids. Germline CDR1 SGHTA, CDR2 FQGNSA. For the CDR3, the DNA is TGTGCCAGCAGCTTTCCTAACACAGATACGCAGTATTTT. As protein: CASSFPNTDTQYF.

The table lists this clonotype with many counts. J is TRBJ2-3 and V is TRBV7-9; 11 bases match TRBD1. This CDR3 is 15 amino acids long. Germline V lookup: CDR1 SEHNR, CDR2 FQNEAQ (reference sequence). The V gene end was trimmed by 5 bases and the J gene end by 3 bases; junction bases not matched to a gene: 4. As DNA, the CDR3 is TGTGCCAGCAGCAAAGGGACAGGGGGAACAGATACGCAGTATTTT. It specifies CASSKGTGGTDTQYF.

This clonotype occurred many times. The V gene is TRBV29-1, the J gene TRBJ2-7, with D possibly being TRBD1 or TRBD2 (5 bases each). The germline CDR1 and CDR2 sequences are SQVTM and ANQGSEA. This CDR3 has 14 amino acids. Trimming shortened V by 6 bases and J by 2 bases, and 17 bases separated the two germline ends. CDR3 DNA sequence: TGCAGCGTCCGGGACCGCTCCTTTGCCTACGAGCAGTACTTC. It is translated as CSVRDRSFAYEQYF.

This clonotype was recorded at least ten times. The CDR3 is CASSVTSGGAGTDTQYF. The CDR3 DNA reads as TGTGCCAGCAGTGTGACTAGCGGGGGGGCCGGCACAGATACGCAGTATTTT. The chain uses TRBV25-1 and TRBJ2-3; 14 bases are a match to TRBD2. The V segment lost 4 bases and the J segment 1 base; nucleotides outside the gene matches: 4. The CDR3 runs to 17 residues. Germline V CDR1 and CDR2: MGHDK, SYGVNS.